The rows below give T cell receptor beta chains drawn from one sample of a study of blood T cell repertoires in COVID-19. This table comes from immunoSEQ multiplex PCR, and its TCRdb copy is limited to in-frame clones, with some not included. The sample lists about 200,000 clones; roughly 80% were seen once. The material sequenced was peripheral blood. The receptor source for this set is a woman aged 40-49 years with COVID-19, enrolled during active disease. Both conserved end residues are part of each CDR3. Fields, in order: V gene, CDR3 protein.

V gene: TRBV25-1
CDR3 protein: CASNQGFEKLFF

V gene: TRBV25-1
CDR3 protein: CASSSPGRGLSYEQYF

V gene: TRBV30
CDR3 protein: CAWTRQANTGELFF

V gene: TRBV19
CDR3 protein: CASKSLREGPTDTQYF

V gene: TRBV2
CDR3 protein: CASRDAGGREPQHF

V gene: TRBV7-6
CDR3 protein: CASSRGLDTQYF

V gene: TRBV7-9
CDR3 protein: CASSQEETQYF

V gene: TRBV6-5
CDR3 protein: CASSFDRDRQFF

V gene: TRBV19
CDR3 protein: CASSATAPNTEAFF

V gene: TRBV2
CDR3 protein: CASSEAGGIHGYTF

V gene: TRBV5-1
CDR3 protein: CASSGGTANTGELFF

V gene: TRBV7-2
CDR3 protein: CASSDRSSREQYF

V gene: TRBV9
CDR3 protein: CASNFEMYNEQFF

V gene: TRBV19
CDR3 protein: CASSRTSGTYEQYF

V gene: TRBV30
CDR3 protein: CAWSVGQGDEKLFF

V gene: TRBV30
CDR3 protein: CAWSPGTSDNEQFF

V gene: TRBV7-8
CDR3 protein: CASSLDLLGGRSETQYF

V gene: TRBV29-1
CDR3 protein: CSVESPGTGGALRELFF

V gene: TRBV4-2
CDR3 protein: CASSQEAVPNSPLHF

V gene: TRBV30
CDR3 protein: CAWQVAGSLDTGELFF

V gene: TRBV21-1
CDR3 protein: CASSKFIPRGGYTF

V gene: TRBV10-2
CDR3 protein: CASRGTSVSTDTQYF

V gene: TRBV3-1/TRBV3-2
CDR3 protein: CASSTRQGRETQYF

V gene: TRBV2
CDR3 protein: CASSVLALSYEQYF

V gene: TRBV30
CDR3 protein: CAWSVRIGGGLLFF

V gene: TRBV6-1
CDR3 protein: CASSERTEQETQYF

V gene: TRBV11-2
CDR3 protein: CASSPPQGGRNTIYF

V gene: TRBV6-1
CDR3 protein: CASSEQIYGYTF

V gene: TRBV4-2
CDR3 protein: CASSQDGATVPYPF

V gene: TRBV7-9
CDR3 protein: CASSLALSNQPQHF

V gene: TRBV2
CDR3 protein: CASNGLAGRDTQYF

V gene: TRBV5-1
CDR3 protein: CASSLRGDAYNEQFF

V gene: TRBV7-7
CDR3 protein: CASSLGGTVQYQETQYF

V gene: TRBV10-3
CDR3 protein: CAISEDRNNYEQYF

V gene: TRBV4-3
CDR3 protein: CASSLDGAVGGNTIYF

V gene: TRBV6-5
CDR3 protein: CASSYGRGTTNEQFF

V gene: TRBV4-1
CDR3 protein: CASSQDSPGYYEQYF

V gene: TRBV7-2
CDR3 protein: CASSLESFLEQYF

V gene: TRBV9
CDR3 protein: CASSVGQPLGKLFF

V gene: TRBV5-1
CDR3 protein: CASSFTSGSSYNEQFF

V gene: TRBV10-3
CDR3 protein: CAISGGARGREEKLFF

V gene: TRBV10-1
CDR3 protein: CASSDPGLAPAREQYF

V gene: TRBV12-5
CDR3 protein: CASGWAVRYSFYGYTF

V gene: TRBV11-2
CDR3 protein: CASSTDGGQETQYF

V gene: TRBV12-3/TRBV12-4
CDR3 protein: CASSLAREGVKFF

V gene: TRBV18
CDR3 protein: CASSPPNRSGNEQFF

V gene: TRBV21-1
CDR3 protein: CASSKALGPTSGWDTQYF

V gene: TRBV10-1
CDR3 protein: CASRAGSSYEQYF

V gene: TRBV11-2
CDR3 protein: CASSADSLGETQYF

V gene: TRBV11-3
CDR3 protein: CASSLGGTGELFF

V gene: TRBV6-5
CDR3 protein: CASGSGTSGYNEQFF

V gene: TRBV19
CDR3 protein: CASTDRDNQPQHF

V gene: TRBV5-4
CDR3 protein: CASSLALAGTDTQYF